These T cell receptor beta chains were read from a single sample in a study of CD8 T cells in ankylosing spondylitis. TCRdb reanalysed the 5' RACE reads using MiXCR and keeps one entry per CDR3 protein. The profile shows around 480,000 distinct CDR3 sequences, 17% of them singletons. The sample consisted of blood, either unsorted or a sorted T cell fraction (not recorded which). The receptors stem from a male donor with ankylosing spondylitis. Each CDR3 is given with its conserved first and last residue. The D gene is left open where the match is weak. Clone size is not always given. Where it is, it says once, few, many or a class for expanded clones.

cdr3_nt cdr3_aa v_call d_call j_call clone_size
TGTGCCAGCAGCATGGGATTAGCGGCTTCCTACGAGCAGTACTTC CASSMGLAASYEQYF TRBV7-9 - TRBJ2-7 few
TGCAGCGTTGAAGACTCAAAGTACTTAGGTACTTTCTTT CSVEDSKYLGTFF TRBV29-1 - TRBJ1-1 many
TGTGGAACAGGGACAACTAATGAAAAACTGTTTTTT CGTGTTNEKLFF TRBV7-9 - TRBJ1-4 -
TGCGCCAGCAGCTTGGGACATGGTAATCGATTTAATGAGCAGTTCTTC CASSLGHGNRFNEQFF TRBV5-1 - TRBJ2-1 few
TGTGCCAGCAGCCCGGACTCCTATAATTCACCCCTCCACTTT CASSPDSYNSPLHF TRBV12-3/TRBV12-4 - TRBJ1-6 few
TGTGCCACCAGCAGAGGGGGCAGGCATAATGAAAAACTGTTTTTT CATSRGGRHNEKLFF TRBV15 - TRBJ1-4 few
TGCGCCAGCAGCACCGACAGGGTACCGAACACTGAAGCTTTCTTT CASSTDRVPNTEAFF TRBV5-1 TRBD1 TRBJ1-1 -
TGCAGTGCGAACAGGGGCGGGGAGTTTAGAAGATACGAGCAGTACTTC CSANRGGEFRRYEQYF TRBV20-1 - TRBJ2-7 few
TGCAGTGCTGGACAGGGGACCAATCAGCCCCAGCATTTT CSAGQGTNQPQHF TRBV20-1 TRBD1 TRBJ1-5 -
TGCAGTGCTATATCCGCCGGGCGACAGGGGTGGGAGACCCAGTACTTC CSAISAGRQGWETQYF TRBV20-1 TRBD1 TRBJ2-5 -
TGTGCCAGCGGCACGAGTGGGGCTGTAGCTGGAAACACCATATATTTT CASGTSGAVAGNTIYF TRBV28 - TRBJ1-3 few
TGTGCCAGCAGTCAAATCGTCCTCAATGAGCAGTTCTTC CASSQIVLNEQFF TRBV28 - TRBJ2-1 -
TGTGCCAGCAGCCCGGGACTAGCGGGGGGGCTTGGAGGCGAGACCCAGTACTTC CASSPGLAGGLGGETQYF TRBV11-1 TRBD2 TRBJ2-5 few
TGCGCCAGCAAGGGAGGGGCGGTCAATCAGCCCCAGCATTTT CASKGGAVNQPQHF TRBV10-2 - TRBJ1-5 -
TGCGCCAGCAGCTTTCGAGTTTTCGACGAGCAGTACTTC CASSFRVFDEQYF TRBV5-1 - TRBJ2-7 few
TGTGCCAGCAGTTTTCGTCCGAGCTCCTACGAGCAGTACTTC CASSFRPSSYEQYF TRBV28 - TRBJ2-7 few
TGTGCCAGCACCGTGGGGGGGACAGGGCTCTTGGAGTACTTC CASTVGGTGLLEYF TRBV2 TRBD1 TRBJ2-7 few
TGCAGCGGCGGATTGGCGGGGCAGAACACTGAAGCTTTCTTT CSGGLAGQNTEAFF TRBV29-1 - TRBJ1-1 few
TGTGCCAGCAGTCACAGGGGCCCTGACACTGAAGCTTTCTTT CASSHRGPDTEAFF TRBV7-3 TRBD1 TRBJ1-1 -
TGCAGTGCTAGGCGGGGGTTAGCGGGAGCTGGAGAGACCCAGTACTTC CSARRGLAGAGETQYF TRBV20-1 TRBD2 TRBJ2-5 -
TGTGCCAGCAGCGCTTCCCCGATTAGCAATCAGCCCCAGCATTTT CASSASPISNQPQHF TRBV9 - TRBJ1-5 -
TGCAGTGCTCAGGACGGAATGCGCACTGAAGCTTTCTTT CSAQDGMRTEAFF TRBV20-1 - TRBJ1-1 few
TGCAGTGCTAGAGACCCGACAGGGATTAACTACGAGCAGTACTTC CSARDPTGINYEQYF TRBV20-1 TRBD1 TRBJ2-7 -
TGTGCCAGCAGTGGACCGATCAATCAGCCCCAGCATTTT CASSGPINQPQHF TRBV2 - TRBJ1-5 few
TGTGCCAGCAGCTCACTCCACCGGGACGCCAGACTCTATGGCTACACCTTC CASSSLHRDARLYGYTF TRBV11-2 - TRBJ1-2 -
TGTGCCAGCAGGACGCCTCCGGGAGACTACGAGCAGTACTTC CASRTPPGDYEQYF TRBV2 - TRBJ2-7 few
TGTGCCAGCTCACAAGGGACTAGCGACACCTACGAGCAGTACTTC CASSQGTSDTYEQYF TRBV18 TRBD2 TRBJ2-7 few
TGCGCCAGCAGCCCGACAAGGGGGCACACCGGGGAGCTGTTTTTT CASSPTRGHTGELFF TRBV5-1 TRBD1 TRBJ2-2 -
TGTGCCAGCAGCCAATACCCCGGGGGAGCTTTCTTT CASSQYPGGAFF TRBV13 - TRBJ1-1 few